In this sample, the clone carrying this TCR beta chain turned up many times. The target antigen is unknown. The data belong to a study of Graves' ophthalmopathy and Graves' hyperthyroidism. Overall study results and limits: Using 13 signatures, a model distinguished ophthalmopathy from stable hyperthyroidism, reaching around 85% sensitivity and approximately 81% specificity.

From RNA, the CDR3 regions of TCR beta chains were amplified and sequenced. Second-round multiplex PCR followed a first-round RT-PCR using HTBI primers. TCRdb re-called the multiplex PCR reads with MiXCR, one entry per CDR3 protein. The data contain a few hundred thousand distinct CDR3 sequences, approximately 37% of them singletons. Germline CDR1 reads MNHNS; CDR2 reads SASEGT. The CDR3 extends over 15 amino acids. J gave up 5 bases and V 2 bases, and 8 bases lay outside the gene matches. The chain employs TRBV6-1 and TRBJ1-1, with 7 positions matching TRBD1. Material for sequencing was peripheral blood or thyroid tissue (not recorded which). The receptor was derived from an adult man with Graves' hyperthyroidism. The CDR3 spells CASSEPQQGWTEAFF. The CDR3, as DNA: TGTGCCAGCAGTGAACCTCAACAGGGGTGGACTGAAGCTTTCTTT.